This entry lists 10 T cell receptor beta chains sequenced from one sample in a study of sequential checkpoint blockade in melanoma. The treatment here: randomized to nivolumab then ipilimumab (arm A) or the reverse (arm B). Only in-frame clones appear in the TCRdb table, and some are missing; sequencing was by immunoSEQ multiplex PCR. The sample lists some 19,000 clones; 25% to 35% were seen once. Sequencing was performed on tumor tissue (inferred from file names), taken from a patient given nivolumab and ipilimumab in sequence. The receptors here all came from a human donor with melanoma.

This chain links TRBV5-1 with TRBJ1-1; D not resolved. The CDR3 runs 15 residues. The germline V gene encodes CDR1 SGHRS and CDR2 YFSETQ. V lost 0 bases, J lost 4 bases, and 13 bases lay in between. The CDR3, as DNA: TGCGCCAGCAGCTTGGAACGGGCAGGCGGCACTGAAGCTTTCTTT. Amino acids: CASSLERAGGTEAFF.

This chain joins TRBV18 and TRBJ1-4; 8 bases are a match to TRBD1. Germline values: CDR1 KGHSH, CDR2 LQKENI. The CDR3 has 15 amino acids. The junction had 8 bases not matched to a gene; V was cut back by 3 bases and J by 8 bases. The CDR3 is CASSPRSGQGEKLFF. CDR3 nucleotide sequence: TGTGCCAGCTCACCGAGGAGTGGACAGGGAGAAAAACTGTTTTTT.

The chain carries TRBV6-8 and TRBJ2-7; TRBD1 agrees at 9 bases. Germline V lookup: CDR1 MNHGY, CDR2 SAAAGT. This CDR3 has 16 amino acids. Trimming removed 5 bases from V and 5 bases from J; junction bases left unmatched: 13. The CDR3 reads CASSRPGQGRVNEQYF. DNA for the CDR3: TGTGCCAGCAGTCGTCCGGGACAGGGAAGGGTCAACGAGCAGTACTTC.

The chain joins TRBV11-3 to TRBJ2-7; possible D gene TRBD2, 5 bases. The germline V and J ends were trimmed by 1 base and 0 bases, with 10 bases remaining between them. CDR3 size: 15 residues. Germline assignment: CDR1 SGHNT and CDR2 YENEEA. DNA for the CDR3: TGTGCCAGCAGCTTAGGCGGAACTAGCTCCTACGAGCAGTACTTC. Amino acid sequence: CASSLGGTSSYEQYF.

This clone showed up just a few times. The chain recombines TRBV11-1 with TRBJ2-5; D uncertain. V lost 5 bases to trimming and J lost 0 bases, with 19 bases between them. CDR3 size: 17 residues. Germline values: CDR1 SGHAT, CDR2 FQDESV (reference sequence). CDR3 sequence (DNA): TGTGCCAGCAGCCAAGATCTGGGGATTTATTACCAAGAGACCCAGTACTTC. Protein sequence: CASSQDLGIYYQETQYF. Variable domain in full (rest from reference TRBV11-1 and TRBJ2-5): EAEVAQSPRYKITEKSQAVAFWCDPISGHATLYWYRQILGQGPELLVQFQDESVVDDSQLPKDRFSAERLKGVDSTLKIQPAELGDSAMYLCASSQDLGIYYQETQYFGPGTRLLVL.

This clone was observed a handful of times. The chain couples TRBV11-3 to TRBJ2-1; 8 bases map to TRBD1. Germline V gene data show CDR1 as SGHNT and CDR2 as YENEEA. V lost 3 bases to trimming and J lost 1 base; unmatched junction nucleotides: 8. The CDR3 length is 17 residues. In DNA, the CDR3 is TGTGCCAGCAGCTTCCGGACAGGGTCTGGTTCCTACAATGAGCAGTTCTTC. The encoded protein is CASSFRTGSGSYNEQFF.

The chain has TRBV28 and TRBJ2-7; the D is unclear. CDR1 MDHEN and CDR2 SYDVKM come from the germline V gene. The CDR3 contains 12 residues. The germline V and J ends were trimmed by 3 bases and 3 bases, with 6 bases remaining between them. The CDR3 loop is CASSLASYEQYF. The CDR3 nucleotides are TGTGCCAGCAGTTTGGCCAGCTACGAGCAGTACTTC.

This clone was detected ten times or more. The chain carries TRBV4-1 and TRBJ2-2; no definite D call. Per germline, CDR1 MGHRA and CDR2 YSYEKL. This CDR3 comprises 15 residues. Trimming pared 1 base from V and 0 bases from J, leaving 6 bases between. The CDR3 here is CASSQGGANTGELFF. For the CDR3, the DNA is TGCGCCAGCAGCCAAGGGGGTGCGAACACCGGGGAGCTGTTTTTT.

This clone was recorded a few times. The CDR3 loop reads CASSEAAGWAVLGNEKLFF. CDR3 in DNA: TGTGCCAGCAGTGAAGCGGCAGGGTGGGCGGTATTAGGTAATGAAAAACTGTTTTTT. V usage is TRBV6-1 and J usage is TRBJ1-4; D is possibly TRBD1 (5 bases). This CDR3 is 19 amino acids long. Per germline, CDR1 MNHNS and CDR2 SASEGT. Trimming removed 0 bases at V and 4 bases at J, with 21 bases between.

The V gene is TRBV28, the J gene TRBJ1-4; D remains unclear. CDR1 and CDR2 (germline): MDHEN, SYDVKM. The length of the CDR3 is 13 residues. V gave up 2 bases and J gave up 5 bases, with 6 bases separating them. CDR3 region: CASSLDSNEKLFF. DNA of the CDR3: TGTGCCAGCAGTTTAGACTCGAATGAAAAACTGTTTTTT.